This T cell receptor beta chain was sequenced in a study of tumor-infiltrating lymphocytes in primary liver carcinoma. Both RNA and DNA were isolated together from 20-30 mg of bulk tissue that had not been sorted. Losses at the gene ends were 7 bases for V and 5 bases for J; bases not matched to a gene: 8. Germline V lookup: CDR1 MDHEN, CDR2 SYDVKM. There are 14 residues in the CDR3. Constant-region priming of around 500 ng total RNA yielded TCR beta cDNA. Amplification in three nested multiplex PCR rounds with slightly modified ARM-PCR gave rise to TCR beta libraries. Forward primers for TRBV1-TRBV30 and a C-beta reverse primer served the first two PCR rounds, at 10 cycles each. From the multiplex PCR reads, TCRdb called clonotypes with MiXCR, one entry per CDR3 protein. The data contain approximately 20,000 distinct CDR3 sequences, 75% to 80% of them singletons.

This TCR was sampled from a woman in her thirties with primary liver carcinoma and hepatitis B virus infection. Material: liver tumor tissue from sampling region 1. Subset in this sample: tumor region T1, superior pole. This rearrangement joins TRBV28 to TRBJ1-5, with 7 bases identical to TRBD1. The CDR3 DNA reads TGTGCCAGCACCTTAACACAGGGGTATCAGCCCCAGCATTTT. This codes for CASTLTQGYQPQHF.